This T cell receptor beta chain was sequenced in a study of blood T cell repertoires in COVID-19. CDR3 length equals 15 residues. Trimming removed 5 bases from V and 6 bases from J; junction bases left unmatched: 7. Germline CDR1 and CDR2: SGHTA and FQGNSA. This table comes from immunoSEQ multiplex PCR, and its TCRdb copy is limited to in-frame clones, with some not included. This table holds some 250,000 clones, about 86% found once. This receptor was taken from a man aged 35 to 55 with active or convalescent COVID-19. The specimen was peripheral blood. The chain recombines TRBV7-2 with TRBJ2-2, with 9 bases aligning to TRBD1. Here the CDR3 DNA reads TGTGCCAGCAGCAAGGACAGGGGAGGGTCCGGGGAGCTGTTTTTT. Its protein product is CASSKDRGGSGELFF.